Listed here is a single T cell receptor beta chain. In the original analysis: From reference gene primer amplification, estimates of nucleated cell counts were derived. Profiling relied on immunoSEQ multiplex PCR, and the TCRdb table lists in-frame clones only, not all of them. The V and J calls and clone size are taken from that table; D and trimming were inferred from the DNA. Of approximately 200,000 clones listed, about 88% are singletons. J gave up 5 bases and V 5 bases, and 6 bases lay outside the gene matches. CDR3 length equals 14 residues. Per the germline V gene, CDR1 is SEHNR and CDR2 is FQNEAQ (reference sequence). These data originate in a study of blood T cell repertoires in COVID-19. For the study at large: T cells, B-cell-depleted T cells, or PBMCs supplied cDNA or gDNA.

The origin of this receptor is a middle-aged man with active or convalescent COVID-19. The chain recombines TRBV7-9 with TRBJ2-1; TRBD1 agrees at 7 bases. Sequenced sample: peripheral blood. CDR3: CASSRGLLNNEQFF. The CDR3 coding sequence is TGTGCCAGCAGCAGGGGGCTGCTGAACAATGAGCAGTTCTTC.